Listed below are T cell receptor beta chains from one sample, sequenced in a study of cytomegalovirus exposure and HLA in healthy donors. Using immunoSEQ multiplex PCR, the repertoire was profiled, and TCRdb retains in-frame clones only, with some absent. This table holds about 150,000 clones, around 90% found once. The sample comprised PBMCs. Source of these receptors: a young man in good health and CMV-seronegative. The CDR3 runs from the conserved cysteine through the conserved F or W. D genes are given only for firm matches. The size entry is marked missing in some rows and otherwise reads once, few, many or a size class.

D,size,J,V,DNA,CDR3
TRBD1,-,TRBJ1-5,TRBV28,TGTGCCAGCAACACTTGGACAGGGCTTCAGCCCCAGCATTTT,CASNTWTGLQPQHF
TRBD1,-,TRBJ2-7,TRBV25-1,TGTGCCAGCATAAGACAGGGGGTGGACGAGCAGTACTTC,CASIRQGVDEQYF
TRBD1,-,TRBJ2-7,TRBV7-2,TGTGCCAGCAGCTTAGGGGGGGACAGGGGCTCCTACGAGCAGTACTTC,CASSLGGDRGSYEQYF
TRBD2,-,TRBJ2-7,TRBV4-1,TGCGCCAGCAGCCAAGTGGGACTAAACGAGCAGTACTTC,CASSQVGLNEQYF
TRBD1,-,TRBJ1-2,TRBV29-1,TGCAGCGTTGATTCCGGGGACAGGGCGATCTGGGGCTACACCTTC,CSVDSGDRAIWGYTF
-,once,TRBJ2-2,TRBV7-8,TGTGCCAGCAGCGCCTCCGGGGTAGTAAGCACCGGGGAGCTGTTTTTT,CASSASGVVSTGELFF
TRBD2,-,TRBJ2-4,TRBV28,TGTGCCAGCAGTTCCACGGCACTTACTAGCGGGAGGGCCCAATGGGACATTCAGTACTTC,CASSSTALTSGRAQWDIQYF
TRBD1,-,TRBJ1-4,TRBV7-9,TGTGCCAGCAGCTTAGGAGGAGGGACAGCTGAAAAACTGTTTTTT,CASSLGGGTAEKLFF
-,few,TRBJ1-1,TRBV6-5,TGTGCCAGCAGTTACGGACTGGACACTGAAGCTTTCTTT,CASSYGLDTEAFF
-,-,TRBJ2-7,TRBV6-4,TGTGCCAGCAGTGTCTCCCCCGGGTCCTCCGAGCAGTACTTC,CASSVSPGSSEQYF
TRBD1,-,TRBJ1-5,TRBV29-1,TGCAGCGTGTGGGACAGACCGAATCAGCCCCAGCATTTT,CSVWDRPNQPQHF
TRBD1,-,TRBJ1-6,TRBV5-1,TGCGCCAGCAGCCCCAGGGGGAATAATTCACCCCTCCACTTT,CASSPRGNNSPLHF
-,once,TRBJ1-2,TRBV21-1,TGTGCCAGCAGCGCCGCGGCGGTTACAGGGAACGGCTACACCTTC,CASSAAAVTGNGYTF
TRBD1,once,TRBJ1-5,TRBV5-4,TGTGCCAGCAGCCCATTACCGGGACAGCTCAATCAGCCCCAGCATTTT,CASSPLPGQLNQPQHF
-,once,TRBJ2-1,TRBV2,TGTGCCAGCACCCAGGGGGGCCACTCACGTGAGCAGTTCTTC,CASTQGGHSREQFF
-,-,TRBJ2-1,TRBV2,TGTGCCAGCAGTGAGTTCGCGACCTACAATGAGCAGTTCTTC,CASSEFATYNEQFF
-,-,TRBJ1-1,TRBV5-1,TGCGCCAGCAGCAACCAAATACAGGGAGAAGCTTTCTTT,CASSNQIQGEAFF
-,-,TRBJ2-1,TRBV7-7,TGTGCTAGCAGTTTTGCACAGGGCTCCTACAATGAGCAGTTCTTC,CASSFAQGSYNEQFF
-,-,TRBJ2-5,TRBV6-5,TGTGCCAGCAGTTACTCGCGACAGGATGAAGAGACCCAGTACTTC,CASSYSRQDEETQYF
-,-,TRBJ1-1,TRBV5-4,TGTGCCAGCAGCTTAGGAGGAAGTCCCTCGAACACTGAAGCTTTCTTT,CASSLGGSPSNTEAFF
TRBD2,-,TRBJ2-1,TRBV28,TGTGCCAGCAGACTAGCGGATTACAATGAGCAGTTCTTC,CASRLADYNEQFF
TRBD1,-,TRBJ2-7,TRBV4-1,TGCGCCAGCAGCCAAGGTGTCAGGGGGCGCGTGCAGTACTTC,CASSQGVRGRVQYF
TRBD1,-,TRBJ1-1,TRBV6-4,TGTGCCAGCAGTCTTCAGGGGGGCACTGAAGCTTTCTTT,CASSLQGGTEAFF